This T cell receptor beta chain was captured in a study of shared clonotypes between healthy human individuals. Genomic DNA per cell subset filled all wells of several immunoSEQ plates. Assay: immunoSEQ multiplex PCR; the TCRdb copy retains only in-frame clones and omits some. Counted here are more than 2,000,000 clones, just over 90% occurring once; the ten biggest clones make up 0.3% to 0.4%. Donors included only healthy HIV-negative adults lacking recent acute infections or vaccinations. The CDR3 has 12 residues. After removal of 9 bases from V and 8 bases from J, the junction contained 2 bases not matched to a gene. Looked up from germline, CDR1 is MDHEN and CDR2 is SYDVKM. The study, taken as a whole, reports: Clonotype sharing across several donors was observed for about 5.5% of naive CD4 clonotypes.

This clone showed up just once. No antigen is known for it. The receptor was derived from a man in his late teens or twenties in good health. Some clones in this sample may be carry-over from other donors' samples. The chain carries TRBV28 and TRBJ2-4; 12 bases line up with TRBD2. Sequencing used naive CD4+ T cells from PBMCs. The subset here: CD45RA+ positively selected. The CDR3 DNA is TGTGCCAGTGGACTAGCGGGACACATTCAGTACTTC. Protein: CASGLAGHIQYF.